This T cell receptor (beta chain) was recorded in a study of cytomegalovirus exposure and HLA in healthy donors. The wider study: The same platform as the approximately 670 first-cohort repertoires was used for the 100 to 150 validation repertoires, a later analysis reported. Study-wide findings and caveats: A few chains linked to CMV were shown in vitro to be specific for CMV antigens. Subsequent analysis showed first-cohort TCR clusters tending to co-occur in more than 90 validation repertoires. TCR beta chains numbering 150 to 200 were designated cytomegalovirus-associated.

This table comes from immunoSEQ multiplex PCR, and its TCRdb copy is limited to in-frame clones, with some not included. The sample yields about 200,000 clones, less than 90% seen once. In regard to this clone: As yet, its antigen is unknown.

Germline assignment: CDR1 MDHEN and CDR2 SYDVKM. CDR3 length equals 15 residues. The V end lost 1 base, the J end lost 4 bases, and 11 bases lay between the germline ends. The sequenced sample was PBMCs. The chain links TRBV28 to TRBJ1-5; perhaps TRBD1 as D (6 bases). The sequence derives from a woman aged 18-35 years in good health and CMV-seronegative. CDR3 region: CASSLSGHQNQPQHF. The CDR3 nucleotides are TGTGCCAGCAGTTTATCGGGACACCAAAATCAGCCCCAGCATTTT.